Below, 17 T cell receptor beta chains from the same sample are listed, as sequenced in a study of control samples from healthy donors and cancer patients (dated by TCRdb to about 2020). Receptor amplification or capture employed the immunoSEQ multiplex PCR assay. The table comes from immuneACCESS by way of TCRdb, which keeps in-frame sequences with V and J called. Part of the clones is missing from these tables; in studies checked, under half for an unresolved V gene and the rest for unknown reasons. This sample is represented by about 94,000 clones; 90% of them were singletons. In total, the top ten clones hold around 3.5% of the sample. Sequencing input: blood. Receptor source: a woman aged 18-35 years in good health.

The chain recombines TRBV5-1 with TRBJ2-3, with 11 bases that match TRBD2. The junction had 6 bases not matched to a gene; V was cut back by 1 base and J by 5 bases. The CDR3 sequence is 16 residues long. In germline, CDR1 is SGHRS, CDR2 YFSETQ. The CDR3 sequence is CASSLFASGGQDTQYF. The CDR3 nucleotides are TGCGCCAGCAGCTTGTTTGCTAGCGGGGGGCAAGATACGCAGTATTTT. The variable domain in full, completed from reference TRBV5-1 and TRBJ2-3, reads KAGVTQTPRYLIKTRGQQVTLSCSPISGHRSVSWYQQTPGQGLQFLFEYFSETQRNKGNFPGRFSGRQFSNSRSEMNVSTLELGDSALYLCASSLFASGGQDTQYFGPGTRLTVL.

This sequence joins TRBV12-5 and TRBJ2-1, with D perhaps given as TRBD1 or TRBD2 (5 bases each). V was pared by 3 bases and J by 0 bases, with 9 bases between. CDR1 LGHNT and CDR2 FRNRAP come from the germline V gene. This CDR3 has 15 amino acids. The CDR3 reads CASGLGENSYNEQFF. The CDR3 region has the DNA TGTGCTAGTGGTTTAGGGGAGAACTCCTACAATGAGCAGTTCTTC.

The chain employs TRBV5-4 and TRBJ1-1, with D unresolved. The CDR3 contains 12 residues. The germline V gene encodes CDR1 SGHNT and CDR2 YYREEE (reference sequence). V dropped 0 bases and J dropped 10 bases, with 10 bases sitting between them. The CDR3 sequence is CASSLAPGTAFF. CDR3 coding DNA: TGTGCCAGCAGCTTGGCCCCAGGTACAGCTTTCTTT.

V gene TRBV27 combines with J gene TRBJ2-5; TRBD2 is a possible D gene (5 bases). V dropped 4 bases and J dropped 9 bases, with 12 bases sitting between them. Germline CDR1 MNHEY, CDR2 SMNVEV (reference sequence). The CDR3 runs 12 residues. The CDR3 sequence is CASSSGPGAQYF. CDR3 nucleotides: TGTGCCAGCAGTTCGGGTCCCGGGGCCCAGTACTTC.

J is TRBJ2-3 and V is TRBV9; 7 bases line up with TRBD1. Germline CDR1 SGDLS, CDR2 YYNGEE. The ends lost 2 bases at V and 1 base at J; junction bases unmatched: 4. The CDR3 loop spans 15 amino acids. As DNA, the CDR3 is TGTGCCAGCAGCGTGAACAGGGGCCGCACAGATACGCAGTATTTT. As protein: CASSVNRGRTDTQYF.

The chain links TRBV5-5 to TRBJ1-1; D possibly corresponds to TRBD1 (5 bases). The V and J ends lost 0 bases and 0 bases respectively, with 9 bases between them. The CDR3 is 15 residues long. Germline V CDR1 and CDR2: SGHKS, YYEKEE (reference sequence). The CDR3 sequence is CASSLATTVNTEAFF. In DNA form, the CDR3 reads TGTGCCAGCAGCTTGGCCACGACAGTGAACACTGAAGCTTTCTTT.

The chain combines TRBV11-2 with TRBJ1-5, with D perhaps TRBD1 (6 bases). The CDR3 has 14 amino acids. Germline V CDR1 and CDR2: SGHAT, FQNNGV. Trimming took 4 bases from V and 1 from J, leaving 8 bases between them. The CDR3 sequence: CASSSQGSNQPQHF. The CDR3 DNA is TGTGCCAGCAGCTCCCAGGGGAGCAATCAGCCCCAGCATTTT.

V gene TRBV7-8 combines with J gene TRBJ1-1, with D hard to call. Germline V gene data show CDR1 as SGHVS and CDR2 as FQNEAQ. The CDR3 is 11 residues long. Deletions cut 4 bases from V and 8 bases from J, with 8 bases between. The CDR3 sequence is CASSSVQEAFF. CDR3 DNA: TGTGCCAGCAGCTCGGTTCAGGAAGCTTTCTTT.

Here the CDR3 DNA reads TGTGCCAGCAGGCTCCAAGGGAACACTGAAGCTTTCTTT. Protein sequence: CASRLQGNTEAFF. The chain uses TRBV2 and TRBJ1-1, with D unclear. Germline CDR1 and CDR2: SNHLY and FYNNEI. Trimming took 6 bases from V and 1 from J, leaving 9 bases between them. The CDR3 is 13 residues long.

The rearrangement uses TRBV5-4 and TRBJ1-2, with 9 bases lining up with TRBD1. V gave up 3 bases and J gave up 4 bases; unmatched junction bases: 7. The CDR3 loop spans 15 amino acids. Germline CDR1 reads SGHNT; CDR2 reads YYREEE (reference sequence). The CDR3 reads CASSSRDRDTYGYTF. CDR3 nucleotide sequence: TGTGCCAGCAGCTCCCGGGACAGGGATACCTATGGCTACACCTTC.

The CDR3 DNA reads TGTGCCAGCAGCTTGGTTAAGACACCGGCCTACGAGCAGTACTTC. Translated, it gives CASSLVKTPAYEQYF. This chain links TRBV5-4 with TRBJ2-7; D is ambiguous. The CDR3 loop spans 15 amino acids. CDR1 and CDR2 from the germline V gene are SGHNT and YYREEE (reference sequence). The V and J ends lost 0 bases and 2 bases respectively, with 12 bases between them.

V usage is TRBV13 and J usage is TRBJ2-3; a weak D match, TRBD2 (7 bases). CDR1 is PRHDT, CDR2 FYEKMQ, per germline (reference sequence). Trimming pared 3 bases from V and 0 bases from J, leaving 19 bases between. There are 18 residues in the CDR3. The CDR3 loop is CASSLWFRRGRSTDTQYF. CDR3 nucleotides: TGTGCCAGCAGCTTGTGGTTCCGGCGGGGGCGGAGCACAGATACGCAGTATTTT. Based on the CDR3 plus reference TRBV13 and TRBJ2-3, the full variable domain is AAGVIQSPRHLIKEKRETATLKCYPIPRHDTVYWYQQGPGQDPQFLISFYEKMQSDKGSIPDRFSAQQFSDYHSELNMSSLELGDSALYFCASSLWFRRGRSTDTQYFGPGTRLTVL.

This chain links TRBV5-6 with TRBJ2-7, with D possibly TRBD2 on 6 matching bases. Per the germline V gene, CDR1 is SGHDT and CDR2 is YYEEEE. V was cut by 6 bases and J by 3 bases, with 16 bases left in between. The CDR3 extends over 14 amino acids. The CDR3 DNA is TGTGCCAGCAACATTTGGGACTTCCGCTACGAGCAGTACTTC. The encoded protein is CASNIWDFRYEQYF.

The CDR3 DNA reads as TGCGCCAGCAGCCATGAATTCAACAGGGGATCGTACTATGGCTACACCTTC. This translates into CASSHEFNRGSYYGYTF. The chain carries TRBV4-1 and TRBJ1-2; 7 bases are a match to TRBD1. The germline V gene encodes CDR1 MGHRA and CDR2 YSYEKL. This CDR3 comprises 17 residues. V was clipped by 3 bases and J by 3 bases; unmatched bases: 13.

The CDR3 reads CASCVPTGRGNTIYF. CDR3 nucleotide sequence: TGTGCCAGCTGCGTACCGACAGGGCGCGGAAACACCATATATTTT. This rearrangement joins TRBV6-6 to TRBJ1-3; 7 nucleotides match TRBD1. The germline gives CDR1 MNHNY, CDR2 SVGAGI (reference sequence). This CDR3 contains 15 residues. J lost 4 bases, V lost 8 bases, and 11 bases had no gene match.

The chain employs TRBV11-3 and TRBJ2-7; D is undetermined. Germline values: CDR1 SGHNT, CDR2 YENEEA. With 1 base removed from V and 5 bases from J, the gap between germline ends came to 9 bases. This CDR3 is built from 13 residues. CDR3: CASSLGVAHEQYF. The DNA for the CDR3 is TGTGCCAGCAGCTTAGGAGTGGCCCACGAGCAGTACTTC.

The chain couples TRBV20-1 to TRBJ1-2; D uncertain. This CDR3 spans 13 amino acids. With 3 bases removed from V and 4 bases from J, the gap between germline ends came to 12 bases. Per germline, CDR1 DFQATT and CDR2 SNEGSKA (reference sequence). CDR3 DNA sequence: TGCAGTGCTAGTGGGCAGACTATCTATGGCTACACCTTC. Encoded protein: CSASGQTIYGYTF.